This TCR beta chain stems from a study of beta chain features in type 1 diabetes. Overall study results and limits: Possible PCR preference for shorter templates applied equally to patients and controls. TCRB CDR3s from Type 1 diabetes patients were moderately but significantly shorter in all four CD4+ subsets.

One heparinised draw, averaging around 120 mL, was taken per donor. Cell sorting via CD45RO/CCR7/CD25/CD127/CD95/CD27 was performed to obtain CD4+ naive, central memory, regulatory and stem cell-like memory cells. V trimming: 0 bases; J trimming: 5 bases; junction bases outside the gene matches: 3. This CDR3 has 15 amino acids. Germline V lookup: CDR1 SGHTA, CDR2 FQGNSA. What was sequenced were expressed TCRB transcripts, since all of the isolated RNA had been reverse transcribed. There were several million reads on average in the naive, central memory and regulatory T cell samples. Measured with immunoSEQ multiplex PCR; TCRdb has only the in-frame clones, and not every one. This sample has over 150,000 clones; 7.8% occur once, and the top ten carry around 0.94%. Regarding this clone: As yet, its antigen is unknown.

The sequence came from a woman in her forties with type 1 diabetes. The chain joins TRBV7-2 to TRBJ2-2, with 7 bases aligning to TRBD2. Sequencing input: central memory CD4+ T cells from blood. The CDR3 DNA reads TGTGCCAGCAGCTTAGCTGGGGGGGGAACCGGGGAGCTGTTTTTT. It encodes CASSLAGGGTGELFF. The full variable domain, in which reference TRBV7-2 and TRBJ2-2 provide the parts outside the CDR3, is GAGVSQSPSNKVTEKGKDVELRCDPISGHTALYWYRQSLGQGLEFLIYFQGNSAPDKSGLPSDRFSAERTGGSVSTLTIQRTQQEDSAVYLCASSLAGGGTGELFFGEGSRLTVL.